Listed below are T cell receptor beta chains from one sample, sequenced in a study of blood T cell repertoires in COVID-19. The data were produced by immunoSEQ multiplex PCR, yet TCRdb's version contains in-frame clones alone and is incomplete. The sample shows approximately 140,000 clones, 85% to 90% of them seen only once. Sequencing was carried out using PBMCs or T cells enriched from blood (not recorded which). These receptor sequences come from a woman aged 25 to 45 with acute COVID-19. CDR3s include the opening cysteine and the closing phenylalanine or tryptophan. The D gene is left open where the match is weak. Clone size is shown for a subset of rows, as once, few, many or a class of expanded clone.

D gene: TRBD1
V gene: TRBV19
clone size: -
J gene: TRBJ1-5
CDR3 DNA: TGTGCCAGTATCCCGGACAGGGGACGAACCAATCAGCCCCAGCATTTT
CDR3 protein: CASIPDRGRTNQPQHF

D gene: -
V gene: TRBV11-2
clone size: -
J gene: TRBJ1-2
CDR3 DNA: TGTGCCAGCAGCCTCCAGGGTGTGGGTGGCTACACCTTC
CDR3 protein: CASSLQGVGGYTF

D gene: TRBD1
V gene: TRBV28
clone size: once
J gene: TRBJ1-2
CDR3 DNA: TGTGCCAGCAGTTTAGGGACAGGGGGCGCGGATGGCTACACCTTC
CDR3 protein: CASSLGTGGADGYTF

D gene: TRBD1
V gene: TRBV5-4
clone size: -
J gene: TRBJ2-1
CDR3 DNA: TGTGCCAGTCGGGCCGGACAGGGGGGAAACAATGAGCAGTTCTTC
CDR3 protein: CASRAGQGGNNEQFF

D gene: -
V gene: TRBV6-4
clone size: -
J gene: TRBJ1-5
CDR3 DNA: TGTGCCAGCAGTGTGGCAGACAATCAGCCCCAGCATTTT
CDR3 protein: CASSVADNQPQHF

D gene: TRBD1
V gene: TRBV5-1
clone size: -
J gene: TRBJ1-1
CDR3 DNA: TGCGCCAGCAGCCCGACAGGGACCACTGAAGCTTTCTTT
CDR3 protein: CASSPTGTTEAFF

D gene: -
V gene: TRBV3-1/TRBV3-2
clone size: -
J gene: TRBJ2-7
CDR3 DNA: TGTGCCAGCAGCCAAGCGGCAGGTTCCTACGAGCAGTACTTC
CDR3 protein: CASSQAAGSYEQYF

D gene: -
V gene: TRBV9
clone size: once
J gene: TRBJ2-2
CDR3 DNA: TGTGCCAGCAGCGTAGCTCTTATCGGGGAGCTGTTTTTT
CDR3 protein: CASSVALIGELFF

D gene: -
V gene: TRBV3-1/TRBV3-2
clone size: -
J gene: TRBJ1-6
CDR3 DNA: TGTGCCAGCAGCCGCCGAACAGGGAGTCCAAATTCACCCCTCCACTTT
CDR3 protein: CASSRRTGSPNSPLHF

D gene: -
V gene: TRBV6-5
clone size: -
J gene: TRBJ1-2
CDR3 DNA: TGTGCCAGCAGTTTCCGTCCGGGGAACTATGGCTACACCTTC
CDR3 protein: CASSFRPGNYGYTF

D gene: -
V gene: TRBV5-1
clone size: -
J gene: TRBJ2-1
CDR3 DNA: TGCGCCAGCAGCTTGGTTGGCGGCTCCTACAATGAGCAGTTCTTC
CDR3 protein: CASSLVGGSYNEQFF

D gene: -
V gene: TRBV12-3/TRBV12-4
clone size: -
J gene: TRBJ2-5
CDR3 DNA: TGTGCCAGCAGTTTAGGGGCGGGAGAGACCCAGTACTTC
CDR3 protein: CASSLGAGETQYF

D gene: -
V gene: TRBV19
clone size: -
J gene: TRBJ1-2
CDR3 DNA: TGTGCCAGTAGATTAACAACAAGCTATGGCTACACCTTC
CDR3 protein: CASRLTTSYGYTF

D gene: TRBD1
V gene: TRBV6-1
clone size: -
J gene: TRBJ1-2
CDR3 DNA: TGTGCCAGCAGTGAATGGGGACAGGGACACTATGGCTACACCTTC
CDR3 protein: CASSEWGQGHYGYTF

D gene: -
V gene: TRBV9
clone size: -
J gene: TRBJ2-5
CDR3 DNA: TGTGCCAGCAGCCCCAGGGATCGGGAGACCCAGTACTTC
CDR3 protein: CASSPRDRETQYF

D gene: TRBD2
V gene: TRBV7-9
clone size: once
J gene: TRBJ2-2
CDR3 DNA: TGTGCCAGCAGCTTAGAGTCTAAGGGTAGCGGGACAAACACCGGGGAGCTGTTTTTT
CDR3 protein: CASSLESKGSGTNTGELFF

D gene: -
V gene: TRBV28
clone size: -
J gene: TRBJ2-1
CDR3 DNA: TGTGCCAGCAGTACCTATGGCGGGATGGACAATGAGCAGTTCTTC
CDR3 protein: CASSTYGGMDNEQFF

D gene: -
V gene: TRBV28
clone size: -
J gene: TRBJ2-5
CDR3 DNA: TGTGCCAGCAGTTCTAGCGCCCAAGAGACCCAGTACTTC
CDR3 protein: CASSSSAQETQYF

D gene: -
V gene: TRBV5-1
clone size: once
J gene: TRBJ2-1
CDR3 DNA: TGCGCCAGCAGCCCCATTGCGGGGTCCTACAATGAGCAGTTCTTC
CDR3 protein: CASSPIAGSYNEQFF

D gene: TRBD1
V gene: TRBV11-2
clone size: -
J gene: TRBJ1-1
CDR3 DNA: TGTGCCAGCAGCCCCCCTTCCGGGACAGGGCGGTTGGAAGCTTTCTTT
CDR3 protein: CASSPPSGTGRLEAFF

D gene: -
V gene: TRBV2
clone size: -
J gene: TRBJ2-3
CDR3 DNA: TGTGCCAGCAAGGGGCCGAACACAGATACGCAGTATTTT
CDR3 protein: CASKGPNTDTQYF

D gene: -
V gene: TRBV27
clone size: -
J gene: TRBJ2-1
CDR3 DNA: TGTGCCAGCAGTCGCCTAGCCACGAGCTCCTACAATGAGCAGTTCTTC
CDR3 protein: CASSRLATSSYNEQFF

D gene: TRBD1
V gene: TRBV28
clone size: -
J gene: TRBJ1-2
CDR3 DNA: TGTGCCAGCAGTTTAATCCCAGGGGGTGGCTACACCTTC
CDR3 protein: CASSLIPGGGYTF

D gene: -
V gene: TRBV19
clone size: -
J gene: TRBJ1-2
CDR3 DNA: TGTGCCAGTACCTCGGTCGGGTTCAATGGCTACACCTTC
CDR3 protein: CASTSVGFNGYTF

D gene: -
V gene: TRBV18
clone size: -
J gene: TRBJ2-3
CDR3 DNA: TGTGCCAGCTCACCCGGTCCTGGTGATGGCACAGATACGCAGTATTTT
CDR3 protein: CASSPGPGDGTDTQYF

D gene: -
V gene: TRBV25-1
clone size: -
J gene: TRBJ1-5
CDR3 DNA: TGTGCCAGCAGTGCCTGGGGGGACGAAGTTAGCAATCAGCCCCAGCATTTT
CDR3 protein: CASSAWGDEVSNQPQHF

D gene: -
V gene: TRBV4-2
clone size: -
J gene: TRBJ1-2
CDR3 DNA: TGTGCCAGCAGCCAAGAAACAGGTGTCCCCTATGGCTACACCTTC
CDR3 protein: CASSQETGVPYGYTF

D gene: TRBD2
V gene: TRBV18
clone size: -
J gene: TRBJ2-5
CDR3 DNA: TGTGCCAGCTCACGTGGACTAGCGGGAGGTGGTGAGACCCAGTACTTC
CDR3 protein: CASSRGLAGGGETQYF

D gene: -
V gene: TRBV5-1
clone size: -
J gene: TRBJ2-7
CDR3 DNA: TGCGCCAGCAGCTTGCAGCGCTATGGCGAGCAGTACTTC
CDR3 protein: CASSLQRYGEQYF

D gene: -
V gene: TRBV19
clone size: -
J gene: TRBJ1-5
CDR3 DNA: TGTGCCAGTAGATCAGGTAGCAATCAGCCCCAGCATTTT
CDR3 protein: CASRSGSNQPQHF

D gene: -
V gene: TRBV6-4
clone size: -
J gene: TRBJ2-6
CDR3 DNA: TGTGCCAGCAGTGACTTAATCCCGTCTGGGGCCAACGTCCTGACTTTC
CDR3 protein: CASSDLIPSGANVLTF

D gene: TRBD2
V gene: TRBV10-3
clone size: -
J gene: TRBJ2-2
CDR3 DNA: TGTGCCATCAGTGGTCAGCTAGCGGGAGCCGGCACCGGGGAGCTGTTTTTT
CDR3 protein: CAISGQLAGAGTGELFF

D gene: TRBD2
V gene: TRBV4-3
clone size: once
J gene: TRBJ2-5
CDR3 DNA: TGCGCCAGCAGCCAGGAATATGGGACTAGCGGGAGGGAGACCCAGTACTTC
CDR3 protein: CASSQEYGTSGRETQYF

D gene: -
V gene: TRBV28
clone size: -
J gene: TRBJ1-1
CDR3 DNA: TGTGCCAGCAGTCCTTGGACAGATATGAACACTGAAGCTTTCTTT
CDR3 protein: CASSPWTDMNTEAFF

D gene: -
V gene: TRBV24-1
clone size: -
J gene: TRBJ1-1
CDR3 DNA: TGTGCCACCAGTGACAGAATGAACACTGAAGCTTTCTTT
CDR3 protein: CATSDRMNTEAFF

D gene: TRBD1
V gene: TRBV9
clone size: -
J gene: TRBJ2-1
CDR3 DNA: TGTGCCAGCAGCGTCAATCAGGGGGCCTACAATGAGCAGTTCTTC
CDR3 protein: CASSVNQGAYNEQFF

D gene: TRBD2
V gene: TRBV5-4
clone size: -
J gene: TRBJ2-5
CDR3 DNA: TGTGCCAGCAGCTTGATGGGACTACAAGAGACCCAGTACTTC
CDR3 protein: CASSLMGLQETQYF

D gene: TRBD1
V gene: TRBV29-1
clone size: -
J gene: TRBJ2-1
CDR3 DNA: TGCAGCGTTTGGGGGACAGCTGACAATGAGCAGTTCTTC
CDR3 protein: CSVWGTADNEQFF

D gene: TRBD2
V gene: TRBV2
clone size: once
J gene: TRBJ2-3
CDR3 DNA: TGTGCCAGCAGACTAGCGGCAGATACGCAGTATTTT
CDR3 protein: CASRLAADTQYF

D gene: -
V gene: TRBV2
clone size: -
J gene: TRBJ1-5
CDR3 DNA: TGTGCCAGCGAGAGAGAGGGAAATCAGCCCCAGCATTTT
CDR3 protein: CASEREGNQPQHF

D gene: -
V gene: TRBV25-1
clone size: -
J gene: TRBJ1-1
CDR3 DNA: TGTGCCAGCAGTGAATCATGGGGAGGCACTGAAGCTTTCTTT
CDR3 protein: CASSESWGGTEAFF

D gene: -
V gene: TRBV7-2
clone size: -
J gene: TRBJ2-7
CDR3 DNA: TGTGCCAGCAGCTCGACACCACTCCTGGAGCAGTACTTC
CDR3 protein: CASSSTPLLEQYF

D gene: -
V gene: TRBV5-1
clone size: -
J gene: TRBJ1-2
CDR3 DNA: TGCGCCAGCAGCTTGGCCCAGGGGAGGGATGGCTACACCTTC
CDR3 protein: CASSLAQGRDGYTF

D gene: TRBD1
V gene: TRBV4-3
clone size: once
J gene: TRBJ2-5
CDR3 DNA: TGCGCCAGCAGCCAAGGGGACAGGGGCAGGGAGACCCAGTACTTC
CDR3 protein: CASSQGDRGRETQYF

D gene: TRBD1
V gene: TRBV5-1
clone size: once
J gene: TRBJ2-5
CDR3 DNA: TGCGCCAGCAGCCCCTCTCCCCAGGGGGCCCAAGAGACCCAGTACTTC
CDR3 protein: CASSPSPQGAQETQYF

D gene: -
V gene: TRBV19
clone size: -
J gene: TRBJ1-1
CDR3 DNA: TGTGCCAGCAACGGGGGGCTGGGGACTGAAGCTTTCTTT
CDR3 protein: CASNGGLGTEAFF

D gene: TRBD1
V gene: TRBV10-3
clone size: -
J gene: TRBJ2-6
CDR3 DNA: TGTGCCACCTCGGGGTTTGGGACAGGAGCCTCTTCTGGGGCCAACGTCCTGACTTTC
CDR3 protein: CATSGFGTGASSGANVLTF

D gene: -
V gene: TRBV2
clone size: -
J gene: TRBJ1-1
CDR3 DNA: TGTGCCAGCGGTGCAACAGGTTCCCGGGAGGAGGGCACTGAAGCTTTCTTT
CDR3 protein: CASGATGSREEGTEAFF

D gene: TRBD2
V gene: TRBV5-1
clone size: -
J gene: TRBJ2-2
CDR3 DNA: TGCGCCAGCAGCTGGAAGCCGGGACTAGAGGGCGGGGAGCTGTTTTTT
CDR3 protein: CASSWKPGLEGGELFF